The source of this TCR beta chain is a study of OX40 agonist ivuxolimab in advanced cancers. Patients had blood sampled at baseline and again on cycle 4 day 1 and cycle 7 day 1. The CDR3 length is 11 residues. The germline CDR1 and CDR2 sequences are SGHTA and FQGNSA. V was trimmed by 4 bases and J by 11 bases, leaving 9 bases between them. Clones were read by immunoSEQ multiplex PCR, and TCRdb kept only the in-frame ones, dropping some. Of approximately 80,000 clones listed, 75% to 95% are singletons. This chain connects TRBV7-2 to TRBJ2-1; D might be TRBD1 or TRBD2, each matching 5 bases. The source is an adult with an advanced solid tumor such as melanoma, head and neck, liver or kidney cancer. Here the sequenced sample was CD4+ or CD8+ T cells sorted from blood, taken in a trial of the OX40 agonist ivuxolimab. CDR3 sequence (DNA): TGTGCCAGCAGCTATGGGGGTCAGCAGTTCTTC. As protein: CASSYGGQQFF.